This section outlines one T cell receptor (beta chain) sequence together with its context. Its specificity is unknown. One end of the junction is discordant with germline, which a read error may explain. Germline assignment: CDR1 KGHSH and CDR2 LQKENI. CDR3 length: 13 amino acids. Treatment defined: some 19 received Ad26.COV2.S at low or high dose, single or two shots; 5 received placebo; per-sample allocation not given. Sampling took place 63 days after the first vaccine or placebo injection. The sample belongs to a study of Ad26.COV2.S vaccination and SARS-CoV-2 variants. Across the whole study: Intramuscular Ad26.COV2.S doses were given once or twice, 56 days apart. Study-wide findings and caveats: Vaccine recipients posted higher spike-specific TCR breadth than their placebo counterparts. Total T cell responses may have been underestimated by the TCR breadth and depth analyses.

Data came from immunoSEQ multiplex PCR; TCRdb stores just in-frame clones and leaves some out. The sample holds about 350,000 clones, more than 85% seen once. This TCR was sampled from a person aged 18 to 59 who received the Ad26.COV2.S COVID-19 vaccine or a placebo. Source: peripheral blood, taken in a trial of Ad26.COV2.S vaccine versus placebo. The V call is TRBV18, the J call TRBJ1-1; maybe TRBD1 (5 bases). The CDR3 region has the DNA TGTGTCAGCTCACCAGAGGGGTCGGTTGAAGCTTTCTTT. The encoded protein is CVSSPEGSVEAFF.